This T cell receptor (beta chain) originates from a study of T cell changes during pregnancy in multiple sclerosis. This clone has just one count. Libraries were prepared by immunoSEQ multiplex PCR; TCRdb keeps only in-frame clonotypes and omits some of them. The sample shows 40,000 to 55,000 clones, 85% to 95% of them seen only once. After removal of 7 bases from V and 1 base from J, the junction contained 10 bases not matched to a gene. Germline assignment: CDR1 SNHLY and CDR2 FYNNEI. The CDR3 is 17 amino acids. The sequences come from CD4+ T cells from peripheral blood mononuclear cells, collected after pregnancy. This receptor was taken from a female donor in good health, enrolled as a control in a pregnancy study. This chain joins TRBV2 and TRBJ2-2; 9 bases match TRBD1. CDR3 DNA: TGTGCCAGCATTGGAGGTCCGGGACAGGGGAACACCGGGGAGCTGTTTTTT. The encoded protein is CASIGGPGQGNTGELFF.